This TCR beta chain stems from a study of T cell repertoires in aging, cancer and after chemotherapy. In the study overall: Over several months to years, re-sampled healthy donor repertoires clearly shared clones.

CDR3 length: 14 residues. Germline V gives CDR1 MNHEY, CDR2 SMNVEV (reference sequence). V lost 6 bases and J lost 0; bases outside the gene matches: 3. TCR beta rearrangements were amplified from peripheral blood genomic DNA. TRB rearrangements spanning V, D and J were amplified using mixed TRB-A/B primers. TCRdb passed the multiplex PCR reads through MiXCR, listing each CDR3 protein once. This sample carries around 9,600 distinct CDR3 sequences, approximately 31% of them seen once, and the ten largest clones take under 15%. A few counts support this clonotype. Sequences were obtained from blood. The receptor comes from a human donor in good health. The donor label of this sample is uncertain. The chain recombines TRBV27 with TRBJ1-1, with TRBD1 matching 8 bases. For the CDR3, the DNA is TGTGCCAGCAGCAGACAGGGGCTGAACACTGAAGCTTTCTTT. It encodes CASSRQGLNTEAFF.